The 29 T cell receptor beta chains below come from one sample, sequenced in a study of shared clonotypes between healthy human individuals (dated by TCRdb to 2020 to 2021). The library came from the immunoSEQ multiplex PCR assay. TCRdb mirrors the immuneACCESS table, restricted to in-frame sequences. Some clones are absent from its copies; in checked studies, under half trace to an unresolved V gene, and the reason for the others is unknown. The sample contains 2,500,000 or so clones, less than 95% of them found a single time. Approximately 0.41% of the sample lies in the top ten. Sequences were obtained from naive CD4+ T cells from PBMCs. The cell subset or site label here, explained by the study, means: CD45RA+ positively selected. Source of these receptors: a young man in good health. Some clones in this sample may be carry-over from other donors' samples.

CDR3 DNA sequence: TGTGCTAGTGGTTTGACAGGGGGTTTTAGCTCCTACAATGAGCAGTTCTTC. Translating it yields CASGLTGGFSSYNEQFF. V and J are TRBV12-5 and TRBJ2-1; 8 nucleotides line up with TRBD1. Germline CDR1 is LGHNT and CDR2 is FRNRAP. V lost 2 bases to trimming and J lost 0 bases; unmatched junction nucleotides: 6. The length of the CDR3 is 17 residues.

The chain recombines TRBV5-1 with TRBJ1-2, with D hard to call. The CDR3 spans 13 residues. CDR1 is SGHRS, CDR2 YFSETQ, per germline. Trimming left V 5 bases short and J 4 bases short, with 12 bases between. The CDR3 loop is CASSREAPYGYTF. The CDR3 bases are TGCGCCAGCAGTCGGGAGGCTCCCTATGGCTACACCTTC.

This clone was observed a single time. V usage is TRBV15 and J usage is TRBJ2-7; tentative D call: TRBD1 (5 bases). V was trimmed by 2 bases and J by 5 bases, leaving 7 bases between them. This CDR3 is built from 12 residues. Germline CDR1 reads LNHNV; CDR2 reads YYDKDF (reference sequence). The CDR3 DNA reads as TGTGCCACCAGCAGAATCAGGGACGAGCAGTACTTC. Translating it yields CATSRIRDEQYF.

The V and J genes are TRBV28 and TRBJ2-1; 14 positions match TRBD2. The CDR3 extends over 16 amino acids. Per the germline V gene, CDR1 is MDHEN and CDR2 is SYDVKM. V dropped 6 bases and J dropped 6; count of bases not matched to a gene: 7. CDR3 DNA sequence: TGTGCCAGCAGCCCTACGACTAGCGGGAGGGGCAATGAGCAGTTCTTC. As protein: CASSPTTSGRGNEQFF.

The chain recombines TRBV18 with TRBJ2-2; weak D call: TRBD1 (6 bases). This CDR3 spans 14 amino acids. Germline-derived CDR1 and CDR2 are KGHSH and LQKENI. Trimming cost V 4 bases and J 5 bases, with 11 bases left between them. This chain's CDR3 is CASSRTGTTGELFF. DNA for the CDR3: TGTGCCAGCTCACGTACAGGGACGACCGGGGAGCTGTTTTTT. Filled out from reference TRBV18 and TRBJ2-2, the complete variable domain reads NAGVMQNPRHLVRRRGQEARLRCSPMKGHSHVYWYRQLPEEGLKFMVYLQKENIIDESGMPKERFSAEFPKEGPSILRIQQVVRGDSAAYFCASSRTGTTGELFFGEGSRLTVL.

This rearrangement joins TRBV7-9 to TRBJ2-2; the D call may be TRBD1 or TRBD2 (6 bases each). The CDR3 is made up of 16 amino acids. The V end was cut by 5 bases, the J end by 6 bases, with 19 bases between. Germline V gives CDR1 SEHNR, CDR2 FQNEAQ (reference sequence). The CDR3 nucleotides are TGTGCCAGCAGCCCCCCGGGGGCCCGGTCCGCCGGGGAGCTGTTTTTT. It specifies CASSPPGARSAGELFF.

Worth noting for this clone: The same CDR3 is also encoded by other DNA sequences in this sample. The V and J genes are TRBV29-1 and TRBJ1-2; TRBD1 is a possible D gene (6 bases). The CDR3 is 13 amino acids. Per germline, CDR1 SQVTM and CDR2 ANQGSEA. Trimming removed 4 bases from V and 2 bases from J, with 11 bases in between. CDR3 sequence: CSVGPQGNYGYTF. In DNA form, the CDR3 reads TGCAGCGTTGGACCGCAGGGGAACTATGGCTACACCTTC.

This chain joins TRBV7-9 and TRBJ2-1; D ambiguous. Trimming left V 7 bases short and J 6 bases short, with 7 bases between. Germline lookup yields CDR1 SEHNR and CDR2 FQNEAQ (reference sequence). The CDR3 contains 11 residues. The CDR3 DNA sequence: TGTGCCAGCACCCTAACCAATGAGCAGTTCTTC. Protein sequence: CASTLTNEQFF. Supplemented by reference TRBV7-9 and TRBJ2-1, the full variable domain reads DTGVSQNPRHKITKRGQNVTFRCDPISEHNRLYWYRQTLGQGPEFLTYFQNEAQLEKSRLLSDRFSAERPKGSFSTLEIQRTEQGDSAMYLCASTLTNEQFFGPGTRLTVL.

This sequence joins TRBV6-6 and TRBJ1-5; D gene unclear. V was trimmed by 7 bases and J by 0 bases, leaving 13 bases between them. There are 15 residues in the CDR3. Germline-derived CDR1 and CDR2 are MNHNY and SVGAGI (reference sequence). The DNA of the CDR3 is TGTGCCAGCACCCGCGAGGGTTATAGCAATCAGCCCCAGCATTTT. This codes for CASTREGYSNQPQHF.

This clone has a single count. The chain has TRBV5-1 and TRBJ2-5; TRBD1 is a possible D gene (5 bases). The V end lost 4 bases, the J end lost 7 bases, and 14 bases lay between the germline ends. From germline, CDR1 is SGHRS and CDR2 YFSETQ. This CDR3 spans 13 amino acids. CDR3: CASSATGDGTQYF. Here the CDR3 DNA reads TGCGCCAGCAGCGCCACAGGTGACGGGACCCAGTACTTC. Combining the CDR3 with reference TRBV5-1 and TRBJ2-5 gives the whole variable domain KAGVTQTPRYLIKTRGQQVTLSCSPISGHRSVSWYQQTPGQGLQFLFEYFSETQRNKGNFPGRFSGRQFSNSRSEMNVSTLELGDSALYLCASSATGDGTQYFGPGTRLLVL.

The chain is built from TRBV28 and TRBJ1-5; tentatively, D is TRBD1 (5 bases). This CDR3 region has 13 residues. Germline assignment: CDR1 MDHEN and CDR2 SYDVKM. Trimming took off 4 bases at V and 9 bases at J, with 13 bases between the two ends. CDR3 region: CASSSQAPRPQHF. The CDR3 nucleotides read TGTGCCAGCAGTTCACAGGCCCCGAGGCCCCAGCATTTT.

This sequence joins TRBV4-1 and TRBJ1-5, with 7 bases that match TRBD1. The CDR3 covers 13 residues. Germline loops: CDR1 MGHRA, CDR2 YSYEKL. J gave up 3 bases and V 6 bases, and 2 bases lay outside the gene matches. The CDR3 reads CASRGQSNQPQHF. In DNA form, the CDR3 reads TGCGCCAGCAGGGGACAGTCCAATCAGCCCCAGCATTTT.

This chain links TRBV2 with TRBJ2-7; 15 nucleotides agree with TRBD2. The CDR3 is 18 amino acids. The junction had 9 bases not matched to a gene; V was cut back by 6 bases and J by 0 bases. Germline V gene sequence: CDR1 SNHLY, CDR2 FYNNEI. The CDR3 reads CASRTGTSGRQSSYEQYF. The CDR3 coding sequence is TGTGCCAGCAGGACCGGGACTAGCGGGAGGCAAAGCTCCTACGAGCAGTACTTC.

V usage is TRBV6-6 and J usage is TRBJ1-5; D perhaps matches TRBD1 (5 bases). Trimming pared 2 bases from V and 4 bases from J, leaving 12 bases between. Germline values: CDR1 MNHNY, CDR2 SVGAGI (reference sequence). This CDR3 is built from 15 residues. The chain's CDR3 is CASSYVAGPNQPQHF. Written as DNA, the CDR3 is TGTGCCAGCAGTTACGTGGCAGGGCCTAATCAGCCCCAGCATTTT.

The CDR3 DNA reads TGTGCCAGCAGCGTAGATACGGGGTACTCTGGAAACACCATATATTTT. Its protein product is CASSVDTGYSGNTIYF. The V and J genes are TRBV9 and TRBJ1-3; D is unresolved. Germline V CDR1 and CDR2: SGDLS, YYNGEE. V was pared by 0 bases and J by 0 bases, with 10 bases between. The CDR3 is made up of 16 amino acids.

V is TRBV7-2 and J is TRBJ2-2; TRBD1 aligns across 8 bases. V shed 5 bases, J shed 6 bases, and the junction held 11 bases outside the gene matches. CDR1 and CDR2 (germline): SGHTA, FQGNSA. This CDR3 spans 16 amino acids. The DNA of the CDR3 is TGTGCCAGCAGCACTTTACCCCCGACAGGGGCCGGGGAGCTGTTTTTT. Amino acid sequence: CASSTLPPTGAGELFF.

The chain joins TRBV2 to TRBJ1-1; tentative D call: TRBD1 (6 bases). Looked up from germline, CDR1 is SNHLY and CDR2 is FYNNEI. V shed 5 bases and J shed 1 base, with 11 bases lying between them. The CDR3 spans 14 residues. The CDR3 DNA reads TGTGCCAGCAGTATCCGGGACACGAACACTGAAGCTTTCTTT. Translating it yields CASSIRDTNTEAFF.

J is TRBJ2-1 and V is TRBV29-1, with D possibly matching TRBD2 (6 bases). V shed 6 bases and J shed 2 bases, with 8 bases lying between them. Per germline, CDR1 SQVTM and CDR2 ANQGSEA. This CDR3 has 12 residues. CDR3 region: CSVRLAYNEQFF. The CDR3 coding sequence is TGCAGCGTGAGACTAGCCTACAATGAGCAGTTCTTC.

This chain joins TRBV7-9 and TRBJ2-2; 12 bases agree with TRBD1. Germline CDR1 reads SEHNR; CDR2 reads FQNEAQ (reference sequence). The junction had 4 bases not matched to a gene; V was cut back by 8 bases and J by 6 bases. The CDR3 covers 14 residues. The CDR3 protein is CASVRDRGPGELFF. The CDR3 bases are TGTGCCAGCGTCCGGGACAGGGGGCCCGGGGAGCTGTTTTTT.

The CDR3 DNA sequence: TGCGCCAGCAGTGAGTCGTGGGACGGACCACGTGAAAAACTGTTTTTT. Amino acids: CASSESWDGPREKLFF. The V gene is TRBV10-2, the J gene TRBJ1-4; D possibly corresponds to TRBD1 (5 bases). The V end was cut by 0 bases, the J end by 7 bases, with 15 bases between. This CDR3 spans 16 amino acids. Germline V CDR1 and CDR2: WSHSY, SAAADI.

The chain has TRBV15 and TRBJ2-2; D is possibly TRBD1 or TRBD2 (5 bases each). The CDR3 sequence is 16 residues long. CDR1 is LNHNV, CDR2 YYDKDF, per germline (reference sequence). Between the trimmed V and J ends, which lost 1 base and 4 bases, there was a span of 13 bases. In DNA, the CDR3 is TGTGCCACCAGCAGAGTCGAGGGGCGCGGCACCGGGGAGCTGTTTTTT. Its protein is CATSRVEGRGTGELFF.

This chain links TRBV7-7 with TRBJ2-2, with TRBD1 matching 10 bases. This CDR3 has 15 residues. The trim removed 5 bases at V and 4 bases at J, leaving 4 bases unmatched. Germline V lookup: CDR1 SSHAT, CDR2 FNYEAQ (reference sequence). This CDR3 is CASSARTGGTGELFF. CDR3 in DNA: TGTGCCAGCAGCGCAAGGACAGGGGGCACCGGGGAGCTGTTTTTT.

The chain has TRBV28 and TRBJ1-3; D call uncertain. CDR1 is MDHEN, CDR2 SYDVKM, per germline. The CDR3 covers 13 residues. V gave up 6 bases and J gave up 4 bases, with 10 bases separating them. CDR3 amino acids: CASSLQVGNTIYF. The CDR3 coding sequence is TGTGCCAGCAGCCTCCAAGTCGGAAACACCATATATTTT.

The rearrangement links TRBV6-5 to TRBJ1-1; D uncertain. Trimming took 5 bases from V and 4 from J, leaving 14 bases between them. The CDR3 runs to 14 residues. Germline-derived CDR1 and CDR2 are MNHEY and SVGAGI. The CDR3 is CASSGRFAGTEAFF. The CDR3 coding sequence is TGTGCCAGCAGTGGACGCTTTGCGGGCACTGAAGCTTTCTTT.

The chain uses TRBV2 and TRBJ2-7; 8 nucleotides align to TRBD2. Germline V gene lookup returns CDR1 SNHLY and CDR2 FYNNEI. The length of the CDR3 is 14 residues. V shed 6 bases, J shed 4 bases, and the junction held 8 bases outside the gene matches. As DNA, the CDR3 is TGTGCCAGCAGCGGACGGGAGGGGAATTACGAGCAGTACTTC. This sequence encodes CASSGREGNYEQYF.

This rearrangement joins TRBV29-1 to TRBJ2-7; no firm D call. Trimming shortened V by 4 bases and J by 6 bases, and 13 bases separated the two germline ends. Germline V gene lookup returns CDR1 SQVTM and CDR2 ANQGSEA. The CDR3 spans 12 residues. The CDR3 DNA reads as TGCAGCGTTGCTCCGGCCTTCGGCGAGCAGTACTTC. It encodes CSVAPAFGEQYF.

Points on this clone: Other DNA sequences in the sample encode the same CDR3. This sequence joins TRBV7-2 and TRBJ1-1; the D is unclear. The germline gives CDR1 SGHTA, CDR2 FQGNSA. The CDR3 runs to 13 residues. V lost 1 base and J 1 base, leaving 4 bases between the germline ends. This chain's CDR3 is CASSLVGNTEAFF. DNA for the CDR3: TGTGCCAGCAGCTTAGTGGGGAACACTGAAGCTTTCTTT.

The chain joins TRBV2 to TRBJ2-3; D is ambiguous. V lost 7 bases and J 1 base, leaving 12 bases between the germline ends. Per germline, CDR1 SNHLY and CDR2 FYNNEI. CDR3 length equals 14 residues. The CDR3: CASMTLGRTDTQYF. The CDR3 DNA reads TGTGCCAGCATGACCCTTGGGCGCACAGATACGCAGTATTTT. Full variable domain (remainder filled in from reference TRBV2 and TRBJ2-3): EPEVTQTPSHQVTQMGQEVILRCVPISNHLYFYWYRQILGQKVEFLVSFYNNEISEKSEIFDDQFSVERPDGSNFTLKIRSTKLEDSAMYFCASMTLGRTDTQYFGPGTRLTVL.

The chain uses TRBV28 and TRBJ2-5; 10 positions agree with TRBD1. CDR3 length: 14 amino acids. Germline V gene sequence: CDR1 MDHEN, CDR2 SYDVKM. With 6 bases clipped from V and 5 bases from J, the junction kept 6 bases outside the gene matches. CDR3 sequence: CASSAGTGVETQYF. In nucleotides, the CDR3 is TGTGCCAGCAGCGCTGGGACAGGGGTGGAGACCCAGTACTTC.